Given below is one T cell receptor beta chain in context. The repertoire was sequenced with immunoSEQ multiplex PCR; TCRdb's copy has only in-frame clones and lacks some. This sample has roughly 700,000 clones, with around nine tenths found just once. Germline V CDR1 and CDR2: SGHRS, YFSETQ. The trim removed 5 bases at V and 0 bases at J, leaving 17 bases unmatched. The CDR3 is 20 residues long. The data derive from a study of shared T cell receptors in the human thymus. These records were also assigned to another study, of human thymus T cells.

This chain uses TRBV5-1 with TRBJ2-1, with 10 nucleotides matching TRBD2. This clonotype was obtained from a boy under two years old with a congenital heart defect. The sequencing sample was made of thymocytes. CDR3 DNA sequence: TGCGCCAGCAGTATAAGCGGGAGGGAGCTTATCGAAAGCTCCTACAATGAGCAGTTCTTC. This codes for CASSISGRELIESSYNEQFF.